The 10 T cell receptor beta chains in this list originate from one sample, sequenced in a study of blood T cell repertoires in COVID-19. Only in-frame clones appear in the TCRdb table, and some are missing; sequencing was by immunoSEQ multiplex PCR. In the table there are some 180,000 clones, around 91% of which are singletons. Specimen: peripheral blood. The receptors shown here come from a man aged 45 to 65 with acute or convalescent COVID-19.

This clone was seen just once. The chain recombines TRBV28 with TRBJ2-5; weak D call: TRBD1 (5 bases). CDR3 length equals 15 residues. Germline values: CDR1 MDHEN, CDR2 SYDVKM. V lost 6 bases and J lost 3, with 17 bases in between. CDR3 DNA sequence: TGTGCCAGCAGGGGGCTGACAAGTAAGGAAGAGACCCAGTACTTC. It encodes CASRGLTSKEETQYF.

CDR3 sequence reads: CASSLGGRRNNEQFF. The CDR3 DNA sequence: TGTGCCAGCAGTTTGGGCGGGAGGCGGAACAATGAGCAGTTCTTC. The V and J genes are TRBV28 and TRBJ2-1, with 8 bases identical to TRBD2. The CDR3 contains 15 residues. V shed 3 bases and J 5 bases; nucleotides not matched to a gene: 6. From germline, CDR1 is MDHEN and CDR2 SYDVKM.

V usage is TRBV11-2 and J usage is TRBJ1-6; a weak D match, TRBD1 (6 bases). Trimming took off 5 bases at V and 5 bases at J, with 10 bases between the two ends. The germline V gene has CDR1 SGHAT and CDR2 FQNNGV. This CDR3 is 14 amino acids long. The CDR3: CASSRTDNNSPLHF. The CDR3, as DNA: TGTGCCAGCAGCCGGACAGACAATAATTCACCCCTCCACTTT.

The rearrangement links TRBV6-4 to TRBJ1-1, with D hard to call. CDR1 is MRHNA and CDR2 is SNTAGT in the germline V gene. This CDR3 comprises 13 residues. The ends were cut back, 5 bases at V and 0 bases at J, with 7 bases in the middle. Here the CDR3 DNA reads TGTGCCAGCAGTAACACAGTGAACACTGAAGCTTTCTTT. Its translation: CASSNTVNTEAFF.

CDR3 residues: CSVYVAKNIQYF. CDR3 nucleotide sequence: TGCAGCGTGTATGTGGCCAAAAACATTCAGTACTTC. The V call is TRBV29-1, the J call TRBJ2-4; no reliable D call. This CDR3 has 12 amino acids. Trimming removed 6 bases from V and 1 base from J, with 7 bases in between. CDR1 and CDR2 (germline): SQVTM, ANQGSEA.

This chain connects TRBV7-8 to TRBJ1-1; TRBD1 aligns across 10 bases. The CDR3 extends over 14 amino acids. CDR1 and CDR2 from the germline V gene are SGHVS and FQNEAQ. Trimming took 4 bases from V and 7 from J; bases not matched to a gene: 6. CDR3 in amino acids: CASSYRQGADEAFF. In nucleotides, the CDR3 is TGTGCCAGCAGCTACAGACAGGGGGCTGATGAAGCTTTCTTT.

This sequence joins TRBV18 and TRBJ2-7; 7 nucleotides line up with TRBD1. J gave up 2 bases and V 3 bases, and 10 bases lay outside the gene matches. Looked up from germline, CDR1 is KGHSH and CDR2 is LQKENI. This CDR3 contains 16 residues. The CDR3 spells CASSPAGTVIAYEQYV. The CDR3 DNA follows: TGTGCCAGCTCACCGGCCGGGACAGTCATAGCCTACGAGCAGTACGTC.

The rearrangement joins TRBV9 to TRBJ2-5, with a tentative D call TRBD1 (6 bases). The ends were cut back, 3 bases at V and 1 base at J, with 13 bases in the middle. CDR3 size: 15 residues. Germline CDR1 and CDR2: SGDLS and YYNGEE. This chain's CDR3 is CASSGPQGFQETQYF. The CDR3, as DNA: TGTGCCAGCAGCGGACCCCAGGGGTTCCAAGAGACCCAGTACTTC.

CDR3 in amino acids: CASSYDLEAFF. The CDR3 DNA sequence: TGTGCCAGCAGTTACGACTTAGAAGCTTTCTTT. The V gene is TRBV6-2 or TRBV6-3, the J gene TRBJ1-1; D not certain. CDR3 length: 11 amino acids. Germline V gene lookup returns CDR1 MNHEY and CDR2 SVGEGT. Between the trimmed V and J ends, which lost 2 bases and 8 bases, there was a span of 6 bases.

The chain recombines TRBV6-6 with TRBJ1-5, with 10 bases matching TRBD1. Germline assignment: CDR1 MNHNY and CDR2 SVGAGI (reference sequence). The CDR3 sequence is 14 residues long. The V segment lost 7 bases and the J segment 4 bases; nucleotides outside the gene matches: 4. The CDR3 sequence is CASIEDRGNQPQHF. DNA for the CDR3: TGTGCCAGCATTGAGGACAGGGGGAATCAGCCCCAGCATTTT.